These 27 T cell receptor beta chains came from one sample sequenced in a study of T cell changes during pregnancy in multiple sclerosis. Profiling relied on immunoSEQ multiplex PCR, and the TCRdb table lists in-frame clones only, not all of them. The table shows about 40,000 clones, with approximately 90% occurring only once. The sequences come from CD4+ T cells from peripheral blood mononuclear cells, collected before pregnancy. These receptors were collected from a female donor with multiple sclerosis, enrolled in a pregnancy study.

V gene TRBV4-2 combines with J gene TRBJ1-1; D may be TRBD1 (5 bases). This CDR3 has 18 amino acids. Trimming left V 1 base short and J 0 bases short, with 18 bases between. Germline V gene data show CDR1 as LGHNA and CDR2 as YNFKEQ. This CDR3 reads CASSQVYRGEGMNTEAFF. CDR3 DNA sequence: TGTGCCAGCAGCCAAGTTTATAGGGGTGAAGGAATGAACACTGAAGCTTTCTTT.

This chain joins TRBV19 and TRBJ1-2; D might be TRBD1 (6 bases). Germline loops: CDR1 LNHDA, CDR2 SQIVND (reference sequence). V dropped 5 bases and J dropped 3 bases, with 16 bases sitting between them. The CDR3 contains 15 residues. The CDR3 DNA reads TGTGCCAGTAGTCTACAGGGCCCTCTACACTATGGCTACACCTTC. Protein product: CASSLQGPLHYGYTF.

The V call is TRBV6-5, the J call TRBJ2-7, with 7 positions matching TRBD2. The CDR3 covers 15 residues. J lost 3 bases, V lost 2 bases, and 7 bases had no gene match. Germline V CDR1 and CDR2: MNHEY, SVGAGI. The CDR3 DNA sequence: TGTGCCAGCAGTTACAGCGGGGTGGGCGGCTACGAGCAGTACTTC. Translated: CASSYSGVGGYEQYF.

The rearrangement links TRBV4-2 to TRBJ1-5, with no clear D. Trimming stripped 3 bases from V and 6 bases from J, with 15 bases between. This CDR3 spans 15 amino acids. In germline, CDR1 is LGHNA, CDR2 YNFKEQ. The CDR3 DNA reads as TGTGCCAGCAGCCAGGAGCACCTTCAGAGTCAGCCCCAGCATTTT. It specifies CASSQEHLQSQPQHF.

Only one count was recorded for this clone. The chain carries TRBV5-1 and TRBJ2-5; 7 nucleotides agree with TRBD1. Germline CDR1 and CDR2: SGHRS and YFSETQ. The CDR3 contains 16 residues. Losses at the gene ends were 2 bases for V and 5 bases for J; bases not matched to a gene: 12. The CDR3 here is CASSFRQGPGWETQYF. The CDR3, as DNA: TGCGCCAGCAGCTTCCGACAGGGCCCGGGATGGGAGACCCAGTACTTC.

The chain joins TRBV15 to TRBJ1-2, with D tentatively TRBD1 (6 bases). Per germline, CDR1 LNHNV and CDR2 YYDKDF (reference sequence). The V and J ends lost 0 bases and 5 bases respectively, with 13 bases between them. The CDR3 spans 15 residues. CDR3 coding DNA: TGTGCCACCAGCAGAGATGGGACACTTTCTTATGGCTACACCTTC. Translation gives CATSRDGTLSYGYTF.

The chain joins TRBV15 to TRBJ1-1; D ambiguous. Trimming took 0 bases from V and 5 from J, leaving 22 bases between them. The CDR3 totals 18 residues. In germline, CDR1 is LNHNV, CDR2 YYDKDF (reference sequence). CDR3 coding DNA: TGTGCCACCAGCAGAGATCGCGCTCGGGTTTTGGGTGGAACTGAAGCTTTCTTT. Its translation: CATSRDRARVLGGTEAFF.

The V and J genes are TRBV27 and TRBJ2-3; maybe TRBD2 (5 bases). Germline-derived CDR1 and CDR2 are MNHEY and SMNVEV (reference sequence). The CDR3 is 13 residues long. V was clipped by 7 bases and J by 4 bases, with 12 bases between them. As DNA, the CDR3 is TGTGCCAGCATCCCCTGGGGAGCAGATACGCAGTATTTT. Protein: CASIPWGADTQYF.

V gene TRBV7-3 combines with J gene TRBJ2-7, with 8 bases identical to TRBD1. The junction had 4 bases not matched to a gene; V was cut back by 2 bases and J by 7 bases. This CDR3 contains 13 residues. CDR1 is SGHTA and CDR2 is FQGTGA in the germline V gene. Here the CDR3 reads CASSLDRGEEQYF. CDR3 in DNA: TGTGCCAGCAGCTTAGACAGGGGCGAGGAGCAGTACTTC.

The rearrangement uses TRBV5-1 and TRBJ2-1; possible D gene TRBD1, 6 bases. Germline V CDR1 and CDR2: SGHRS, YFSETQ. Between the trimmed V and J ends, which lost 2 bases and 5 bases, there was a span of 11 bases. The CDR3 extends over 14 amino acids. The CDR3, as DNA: TGCGCCAGCAGCTTACAGGGTTTCCACAATGAGCAGTTCTTC. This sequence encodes CASSLQGFHNEQFF. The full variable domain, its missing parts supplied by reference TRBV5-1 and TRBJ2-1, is KAGVTQTPRYLIKTRGQQVTLSCSPISGHRSVSWYQQTPGQGLQFLFEYFSETQRNKGNFPGRFSGRQFSNSRSEMNVSTLELGDSALYLCASSLQGFHNEQFFGPGTRLTVL.

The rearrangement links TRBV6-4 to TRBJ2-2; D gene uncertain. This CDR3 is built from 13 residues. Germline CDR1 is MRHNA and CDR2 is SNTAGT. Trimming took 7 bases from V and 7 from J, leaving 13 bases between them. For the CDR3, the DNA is TGTGCCAGCACTCGAAACCACAGCGGGGAGCTGTTTTTT. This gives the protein CASTRNHSGELFF.

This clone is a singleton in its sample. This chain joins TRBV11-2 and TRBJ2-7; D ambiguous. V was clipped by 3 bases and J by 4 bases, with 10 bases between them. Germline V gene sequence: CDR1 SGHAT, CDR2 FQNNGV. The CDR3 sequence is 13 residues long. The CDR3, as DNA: TGTGCCAGCAGCTTTAGTCAAGCTTACGAGCAGTACTTC. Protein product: CASSFSQAYEQYF.

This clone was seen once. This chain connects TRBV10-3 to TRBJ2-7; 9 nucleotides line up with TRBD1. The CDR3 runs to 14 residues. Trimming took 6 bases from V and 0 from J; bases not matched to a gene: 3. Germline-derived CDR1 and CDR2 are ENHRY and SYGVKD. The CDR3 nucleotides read TGTGCCATCAGCCGGGACAGGGACTCCTACGAGCAGTACTTC. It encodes CAISRDRDSYEQYF.

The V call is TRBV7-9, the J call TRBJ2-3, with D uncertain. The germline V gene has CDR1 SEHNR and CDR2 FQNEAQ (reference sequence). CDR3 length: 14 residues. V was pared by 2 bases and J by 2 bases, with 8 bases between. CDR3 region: CASSLSEPTDTQYF. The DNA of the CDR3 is TGTGCCAGCAGCTTATCGGAGCCCACAGATACGCAGTATTTT.

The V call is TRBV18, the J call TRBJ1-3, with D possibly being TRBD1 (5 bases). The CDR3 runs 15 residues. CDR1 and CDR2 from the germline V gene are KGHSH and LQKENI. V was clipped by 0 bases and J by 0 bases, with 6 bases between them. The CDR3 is CASSPPGGSGNTIYF. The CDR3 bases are TGTGCCAGCTCACCACCCGGGGGCTCTGGAAACACCATATATTTT.

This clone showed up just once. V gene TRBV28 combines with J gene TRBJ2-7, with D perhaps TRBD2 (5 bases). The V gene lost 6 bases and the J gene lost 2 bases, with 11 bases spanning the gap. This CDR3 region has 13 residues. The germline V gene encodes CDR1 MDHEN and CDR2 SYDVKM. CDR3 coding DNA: TGTGCCAGCAGACTCGACGGGACCTACGAGCAGTACTTC. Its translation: CASRLDGTYEQYF.

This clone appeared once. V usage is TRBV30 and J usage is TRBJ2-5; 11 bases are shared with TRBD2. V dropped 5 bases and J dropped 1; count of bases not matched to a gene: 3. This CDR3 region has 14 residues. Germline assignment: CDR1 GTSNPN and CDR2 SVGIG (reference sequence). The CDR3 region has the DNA TGTGCCTGGCTAGCGGGGGGCCGCCAAGAGACCCAGTACTTC. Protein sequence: CAWLAGGRQETQYF.

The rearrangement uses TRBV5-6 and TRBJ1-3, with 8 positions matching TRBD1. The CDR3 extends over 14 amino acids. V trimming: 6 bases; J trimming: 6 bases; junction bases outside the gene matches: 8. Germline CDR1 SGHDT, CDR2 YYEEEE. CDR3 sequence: CASTLGQGENTIYF. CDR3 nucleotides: TGTGCCAGCACCCTAGGACAGGGTGAAAACACCATATATTTT. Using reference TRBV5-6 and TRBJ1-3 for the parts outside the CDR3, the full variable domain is DAGVTQSPTHLIKTRGQQVTLRCSPKSGHDTVSWYQQALGQGPQFIFQYYEEEERQRGNFPDRFSGHQFPNYSSELNVNALLLGDSALYLCASTLGQGENTIYFGEGSWLTVV.

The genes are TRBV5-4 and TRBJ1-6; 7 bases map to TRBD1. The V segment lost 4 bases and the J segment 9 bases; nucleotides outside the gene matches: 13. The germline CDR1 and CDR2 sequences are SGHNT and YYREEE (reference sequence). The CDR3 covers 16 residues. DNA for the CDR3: TGTGCCAGCAGCCTACAAGAGGGGGCTTCAGCTTCACCCCTCCACTTT. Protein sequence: CASSLQEGASASPLHF.

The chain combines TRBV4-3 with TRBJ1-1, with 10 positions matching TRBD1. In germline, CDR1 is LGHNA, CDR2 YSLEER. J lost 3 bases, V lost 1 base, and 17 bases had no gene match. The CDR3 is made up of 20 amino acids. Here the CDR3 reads CASSQGRTGQGGRRDTEAFF. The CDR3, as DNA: TGCGCCAGCAGCCAAGGGAGGACAGGACAGGGGGGGAGAAGGGACACTGAAGCTTTCTTT.

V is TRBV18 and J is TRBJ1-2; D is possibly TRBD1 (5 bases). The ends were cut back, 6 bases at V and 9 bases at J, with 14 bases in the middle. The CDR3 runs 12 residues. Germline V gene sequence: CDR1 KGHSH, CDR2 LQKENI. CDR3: CASSSNGGSYTF. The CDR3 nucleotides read TGTGCCAGCTCGTCTAACGGGGGGAGCTACACCTTC.

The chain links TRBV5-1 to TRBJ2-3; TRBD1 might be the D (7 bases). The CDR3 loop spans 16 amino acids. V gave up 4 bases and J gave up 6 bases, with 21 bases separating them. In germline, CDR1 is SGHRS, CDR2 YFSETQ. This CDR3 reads CASSPPIARGQDTQYF. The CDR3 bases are TGCGCCAGCAGCCCCCCTATCGCGCGGGGACAGGATACGCAGTATTTT. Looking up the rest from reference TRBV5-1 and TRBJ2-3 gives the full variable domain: KAGVTQTPRYLIKTRGQQVTLSCSPISGHRSVSWYQQTPGQGLQFLFEYFSETQRNKGNFPGRFSGRQFSNSRSEMNVSTLELGDSALYLCASSPPIARGQDTQYFGPGTRLTVL.

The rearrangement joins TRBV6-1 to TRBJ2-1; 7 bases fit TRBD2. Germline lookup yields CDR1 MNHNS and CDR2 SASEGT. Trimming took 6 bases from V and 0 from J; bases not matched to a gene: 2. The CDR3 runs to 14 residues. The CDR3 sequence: CASRSGVSYNEQFF. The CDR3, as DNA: TGTGCCAGCAGGAGCGGGGTCTCCTACAATGAGCAGTTCTTC.

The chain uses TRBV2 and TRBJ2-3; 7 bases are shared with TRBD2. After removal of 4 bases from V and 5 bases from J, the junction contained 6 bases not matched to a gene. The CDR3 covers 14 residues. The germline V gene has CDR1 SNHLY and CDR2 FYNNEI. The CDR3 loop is CASSARGDQDTQYF. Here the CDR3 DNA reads TGTGCCAGCAGTGCCCGGGGGGACCAAGATACGCAGTATTTT.

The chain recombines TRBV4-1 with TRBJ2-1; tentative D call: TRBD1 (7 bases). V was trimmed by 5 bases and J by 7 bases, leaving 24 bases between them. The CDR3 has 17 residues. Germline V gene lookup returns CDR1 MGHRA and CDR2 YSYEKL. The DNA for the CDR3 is TGCGCCAGCAGCGGTACCAGGGGGGTTTTGGTCGGAAATGAGCAGTTCTTC. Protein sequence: CASSGTRGVLVGNEQFF.

CDR3 DNA sequence: TGTGCCAGCAGCTCTCAGGGGGGCCCTTACGAGCAGTACTTC. This codes for CASSSQGGPYEQYF. The J gene is TRBJ2-7, the V gene TRBV11-2, with D perhaps matching TRBD1 (7 bases). The CDR3 length is 14 residues. V was trimmed by 4 bases and J by 4 bases, leaving 14 bases between them. Germline-derived CDR1 and CDR2 are SGHAT and FQNNGV.

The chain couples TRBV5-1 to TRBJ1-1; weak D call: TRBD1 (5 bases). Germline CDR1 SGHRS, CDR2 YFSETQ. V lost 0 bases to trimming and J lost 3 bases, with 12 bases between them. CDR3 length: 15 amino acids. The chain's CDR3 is CASSLEGRRDTEAFF. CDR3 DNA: TGCGCCAGCAGCTTGGAGGGGCGCCGGGACACTGAAGCTTTCTTT.